Sequencing of this TCR beta chain was carried out in a study of breast tumors, draining lymph nodes, adjacent tissues. General study findings and limits: The lymph node origin of tumor T cells was framed as consistent with a hypothesis, not demonstrated. The data were judged consistent with most tumor T cells coming from lymph node and expanding in tumor.

Germline V gene sequence: CDR1 DFQATT, CDR2 SNEGSKA (reference sequence). The CDR3 consists of 13 residues. Trimming left V 0 bases short and J 0 bases short, with 5 bases between. TCRdb re-analysed the multiplex PCR reads in MiXCR, keeping a single row per CDR3 protein. The table has about 230,000 distinct CDR3 sequences, approximately 31% seen once; the top ten hold 1.2% to 1.5%. This clonotype has ten or more counts. Its antigen is unidentified. Breast cancer patients provided tissue from their axillary draining lymph nodes. The source is a female donor with breast cancer. Some clones in this sample may be carry-over from other donors' samples. The J gene is TRBJ2-5, the V gene TRBV20-1; a weak D match, TRBD2 (5 bases). The sample was axillary lymph node tissue. The CDR3 region is CSARETNQETQYF. Written as DNA, the CDR3 is TGCAGTGCTAGAGAGACTAACCAAGAGACCCAGTACTTC.